This T cell receptor (beta chain) was retrieved from a study of cytomegalovirus exposure and HLA in healthy donors. Study-level findings and limits: What was likely a sequencing artifact was a cluster of highly shared sequence variants. A prior analysis recorded that most TCR beta V segments were productive about 90% or about 30% of the time. As a later analysis revealed, the rate of TCR association differed by HLA locus, with DRB1 most and HLA-C fewest.

This clone was found a few times. The target antigen is unknown. PCR was performed using 60 Vbeta and 13 Jbeta primers. Sequencing was performed with immunoSEQ multiplex PCR; in TCRdb, only in-frame clones are kept and a portion is missing. The data show around 140,000 clones, with roughly 79% seen just once and around 1.3% held by the top ten. CDR1 is SGHRS and CDR2 is YFSETQ in the germline V gene. The CDR3 consists of 14 residues. Trimming left V 4 bases short and J 1 base short, with 11 bases between. J is TRBJ1-1 and V is TRBV5-1; a weak D match, TRBD1 (5 bases). The receptor's source is a woman aged 40 to 50 in good health and CMV-seronegative. The sample taken for sequencing was PBMCs. The CDR3 region has the DNA TGCGCCAGCAGCAACAGAACAGGGAACACTGAAGCTTTCTTT. This translates into CASSNRTGNTEAFF. Full variable domain (rest looked up from reference TRBV5-1 and TRBJ1-1): KAGVTQTPRYLIKTRGQQVTLSCSPISGHRSVSWYQQTPGQGLQFLFEYFSETQRNKGNFPGRFSGRQFSNSRSEMNVSTLELGDSALYLCASSNRTGNTEAFFGQGTRLTVV.